The 11 T cell receptor beta chains listed next were all sequenced from one sample in a study of shared clonotypes between healthy human individuals. Sequencing used immunoSEQ multiplex PCR; TCRdb keeps in-frame clones, though not all of them. The table includes 950,000 to 1,300,000 clones, about 75% detected once. Sequencing input: memory CD4+ T cells sorted from blood. Indicated subset: CD45RA-negative fraction. These receptors originate from a man aged 18-30 years in good health.

The chain links TRBV27 to TRBJ2-7; 10 bases fit TRBD2. The V and J ends lost 10 bases and 6 bases, in that order; junction bases with no gene match: 18. The CDR3 sequence is 16 residues long. The germline V gene encodes CDR1 MNHEY and CDR2 SMNVEV (reference sequence). In DNA form, the CDR3 reads TGTGCCACCTGCGAATGGGTCCCTAGCGGGAGTCTCGAGCAGTACTTC. This codes for CATCEWVPSGSLEQYF.

The genes are TRBV11-2 and TRBJ2-2, with D perhaps matching TRBD1 (6 bases). The CDR3 is made up of 17 amino acids. V lost 5 bases, J lost 3 bases, and 19 bases lay in between. Germline values: CDR1 SGHAT, CDR2 FQNNGV. CDR3 nucleotide sequence: TGTGCCAGCAGCGCAGGGGCCCAGGGGAAGTACACCGGGGAGCTGTTTTTT. It encodes CASSAGAQGKYTGELFF.

J is TRBJ1-5 and V is TRBV6-5; D may be TRBD1 (5 bases). The CDR3 extends over 13 amino acids. Germline V gene lookup returns CDR1 MNHEY and CDR2 SVGAGI. V was cut by 10 bases and J by 0 bases, with 10 bases left in between. The CDR3 DNA reads as TGTGCCACCGGGACGGATAGCAATCAGCCCCAGCATTTT. Protein product: CATGTDSNQPQHF.

V is TRBV5-1 and J is TRBJ1-1, with a possible D match to TRBD1 (6 bases). Germline-derived CDR1 and CDR2 are SGHRS and YFSETQ. There are 15 residues in the CDR3. V was clipped by 0 bases and J by 4 bases, with 13 bases between them. The CDR3 is CASSLGGAESTEAFF. Here the CDR3 DNA reads TGCGCCAGCAGCTTGGGGGGGGCCGAGAGCACTGAAGCTTTCTTT.

The count of this clone is one. This chain uses TRBV5-6 with TRBJ2-3; D may be TRBD1 (6 bases). The CDR3 sequence is 15 residues long. V was clipped by 6 bases and J by 4 bases, with 18 bases between them. The germline CDR1 and CDR2 sequences are SGHDT and YYEEEE. CDR3 region: CASTLGWGLSDTQYF. The DNA of the CDR3 is TGTGCCAGCACACTAGGGTGGGGGCTTTCAGATACGCAGTATTTT.

Only a few counts were recorded for this clone. This chain uses TRBV7-8 with TRBJ2-7; TRBD2 is a possible D gene (6 bases). The ends were cut back, 5 bases at V and 1 base at J, with 12 bases in the middle. This CDR3 is 14 amino acids long. Germline assignment: CDR1 SGHVS and CDR2 FQNEAQ. CDR3 sequence: CASSPGSYSYEQYF. The CDR3 DNA reads TGTGCCAGCAGCCCCGGGAGTTATTCCTACGAGCAGTACTTC.

V gene TRBV27 combines with J gene TRBJ2-2, with TRBD2 identical over 7 bases. Germline CDR1 and CDR2: MNHEY and SMNVEV (reference sequence). The V and J ends lost 5 bases and 3 bases, in that order; junction bases with no gene match: 3. This CDR3 contains 14 residues. The CDR3, as DNA: TGTGCCAGCAGTCAACGGGAGGACACCGGGGAGCTGTTTTTT. It codes for CASSQREDTGELFF.

The chain recombines TRBV5-1 with TRBJ1-3, with 9 bases that match TRBD1. Germline assignment: CDR1 SGHRS and CDR2 YFSETQ. The CDR3 contains 15 residues. V shed 0 bases, J shed 7 bases, and the junction held 5 bases outside the gene matches. In nucleotides, the CDR3 is TGCGCCAGCAGCTTGGCCTCCGGGACAGGGAACACCATATATTTT. The encoded protein is CASSLASGTGNTIYF.

This clone has only a few counts. DNA for the CDR3: TGTGCCACCAGCAGAGAAAAAGGGGGCTCGACTGAAGCTTTCTTT. This encodes CATSREKGGSTEAFF. J is TRBJ1-1 and V is TRBV15, with 7 bases identical to TRBD1. CDR1 and CDR2 from the germline V gene are LNHNV and YYDKDF (reference sequence). V was pared by 0 bases and J by 5 bases, with 6 bases of the junction left unmatched. The length of the CDR3 is 15 residues.

The V and J genes are TRBV19 and TRBJ2-1, with 13 bases matching TRBD2. Looked up from germline, CDR1 is LNHDA and CDR2 is SQIVND (reference sequence). The CDR3 is 13 residues long. The V gene end was trimmed by 9 bases and the J gene end by 7 bases; junction bases not matched to a gene: 3. CDR3 residues: CASKTSGRNEQFF. DNA of the CDR3: TGTGCCAGCAAGACTAGCGGGAGGAATGAGCAGTTCTTC.

V is TRBV5-8 and J is TRBJ1-1; possibly TRBD1 for D (6 bases). Germline V CDR1 and CDR2: SGHTS, YDEGEE. Trimming stripped 2 bases from V and 10 bases from J, with 9 bases between. This CDR3 is built from 11 residues. CDR3 coding DNA: TGTGCCAGCAGCTTAACAGGGCGAGCTTTCTTT. Its protein is CASSLTGRAFF.